These 27 T cell receptor beta chains originate from one sample sequenced in a study of CD8+CD57+ T cells in acquired aplastic anemia. The use of genomic DNA as template underpinned the TCR beta VDJ and CDR3 profiling. TCRdb independently ran MiXCR on the reads; one entry per CDR3 protein. The sample lists roughly 200,000 distinct CDR3 sequences, 65% occurring once. Patients chosen for sequencing had CD8+CD57+ cells that had expanded, as shown by flow cytometry. Sequenced sample: sorted CD4+, CD8+, or CD8+CD57+ T cells (not recorded which) from PBMCs. These receptors originate from a human donor with aplastic anemia.

This rearrangement joins TRBV7-6 to TRBJ2-7; 7 bases align to TRBD1. The CDR3 is 14 amino acids. J gave up 1 base and V 5 bases, and 5 bases lay outside the gene matches. The germline gives CDR1 SGHVS, CDR2 FNYEAQ. CDR3 in amino acids: CASSRRQGSYEQYF. The CDR3 DNA sequence: TGTGCCAGCAGCCGGCGACAGGGTTCCTACGAGCAGTACTTC.

The chain is built from TRBV19 and TRBJ2-7; D uncertain. V lost 6 bases and J lost 3, with 12 bases in between. CDR3 length: 13 amino acids. CDR1 and CDR2 from the germline V gene are LNHDA and SQIVND (reference sequence). CDR3 bases: TGTGCCAGTAGCTACAAATCTAGCTACGAGCAGTACTTC. It codes for CASSYKSSYEQYF.

The chain uses TRBV13 and TRBJ2-7; 12 positions agree with TRBD2. The V gene's germline CDR1 is PRHDT and CDR2 FYEKMQ (reference sequence). V shed 5 bases, J shed 2 bases, and the junction held 7 bases outside the gene matches. The CDR3 spans 16 residues. In DNA form, the CDR3 reads TGTGCCAGCAGCCTAACGCGACTAGCGGGGGCCTACGAGCAGTACTTC. Translation: CASSLTRLAGAYEQYF.

The V call is TRBV7-8, the J call TRBJ2-1; D is undetermined. The CDR3 extends over 19 amino acids. The V end lost 9 bases, the J end lost 5 bases, and 32 bases lay between the germline ends. Germline V lookup: CDR1 SGHVS, CDR2 FQNEAQ. CDR3 loop: CASSIKVWAAVRHHNEQFF. The CDR3 DNA reads TGTGCCAGTAGTATTAAGGTTTGGGCAGCTGTCCGCCACCACAATGAGCAGTTCTTC.

The chain couples TRBV19 to TRBJ2-7, with D perhaps TRBD1 (6 bases). CDR3 length: 13 residues. CDR1 LNHDA and CDR2 SQIVND come from the germline V gene (reference sequence). V was shortened by 11 bases and J by 2 bases, with 16 bases between the two germline ends. The CDR3 is CAWSVRDTYEQYF. The DNA for the CDR3 is TGTGCCTGGAGTGTACGGGACACCTACGAGCAGTACTTC.

The chain recombines TRBV4-2 with TRBJ1-6; tentative D call: TRBD1 (5 bases). The CDR3 covers 15 residues. Germline-derived CDR1 and CDR2 are LGHNA and YNFKEQ. The ends were cut back, 0 bases at V and 9 bases at J, with 12 bases in the middle. The CDR3 nucleotides are TGTGCCAGCAGCCAAGATGTAGCAGGGCTTTCACCCCTCCACTTT. Encoded protein: CASSQDVAGLSPLHF.

The rearrangement joins TRBV7-9 to TRBJ2-1, with 8 bases that match TRBD1. This CDR3 comprises 11 residues. J lost 15 bases, V lost 3 bases, and 4 bases had no gene match. Germline-derived CDR1 and CDR2 are SEHNR and FQNEAQ (reference sequence). CDR3: CASSLDRVRFF. DNA for the CDR3: TGTGCCAGCAGCTTGGACAGGGTTCGGTTCTTC. Using reference TRBV7-9 and TRBJ2-1 for the parts outside the CDR3, the full variable domain is DTGVSQNPRHKITKRGQNVTFRCDPISEHNRLYWYRQTLGQGPEFLTYFQNEAQLEKSRLLSDRFSAERPKGSFSTLEIQRTEQGDSAMYLCASSLDRVRFFGPGTRLTVL.

V usage is TRBV2 and J usage is TRBJ2-1, with TRBD1 matching over 7 bases. The CDR3 is 17 residues long. Germline CDR1 SNHLY, CDR2 FYNNEI. The trim removed 1 base at V and 0 bases at J, leaving 6 bases unmatched. CDR3 in amino acids: CASSEDPSGGSYNEQFF. CDR3 DNA sequence: TGTGCCAGCAGTGAAGACCCCTCAGGGGGCTCCTACAATGAGCAGTTCTTC.

As regards this clonotype: This is likely a read error, given that the CDR3 carries no conserved phenylalanine or tryptophan at its end. The limits of the CDR3 on the DNA are not certain, so only TCRdb's listed CDR3 is given. This chain links TRBV2 with TRBJ1-2. Germline CDR1 SNHLY, CDR2 FYNNEI. Both ends counted, the CDR3 spans 11 residues. CDR3 in amino acids: CASSVRQNKPV.

This clonotype was counted a few times. The V call is TRBV10-3, the J call TRBJ1-6, with 7 bases aligning to TRBD1. Germline loops: CDR1 ENHRY, CDR2 SYGVKD. The CDR3 sequence is 15 residues long. Trimming at V came to 6 bases and at J to 7 bases, leaving 9 bases not matched to a gene. The CDR3 bases are TGTGCCATCAGCGGTAGGGACAGTAAGAATTCACCCCTCCACTTT. Translation: CAISGRDSKNSPLHF.

Worth noting for this clonotype: A much larger clone differs by one base, so this may be a read error. The chain has TRBV10-2 and TRBJ1-2; 12 bases fit TRBD1. Germline V lookup: CDR1 WSHSY, CDR2 SAAADI. This CDR3 has 14 amino acids. CDR3 DNA: TGCGCCTGCAGTGAAGGGACAGGGGGCGATGGCTACACCTTC. Its translation: CACSEGTGGDGYTF.

The chain couples TRBV25-1 to TRBJ1-3; the D is unclear. The CDR3 sequence is 14 residues long. V lost 0 bases, J lost 2 bases, and 5 bases lay in between. Germline lookup yields CDR1 MGHDK and CDR2 SYGVNS. CDR3 bases: TGTGCCAGCAGTGAATACCGCGCTGGAAACACCATATATTTT. Its translation is CASSEYRAGNTIYF.

This chain joins TRBV5-1 and TRBJ1-1; D may be TRBD1 (6 bases). CDR3 length equals 14 residues. Trimming took 5 bases from V and 6 from J, leaving 17 bases between them. CDR1 is SGHRS and CDR2 is YFSETQ in the germline V gene. The CDR3 DNA reads as TGCGCCAGCAGTGGGGGCGGGGGGGGATCTGAAGCTTTCTTT. This encodes CASSGGGGGSEAFF.

The chain has TRBV15 and TRBJ1-1; 12 bases align to TRBD1. J lost 10 bases, V lost 2 bases, and 20 bases had no gene match. This CDR3 has 19 amino acids. CDR1 is LNHNV, CDR2 YYDKDF, per germline (reference sequence). The DNA for the CDR3 is TGTGCCACCAGCAGACCATTTCCGGGACAGGGGGCGCTTAGCCCGGGAGCTTTCTTT. This translates into CATSRPFPGQGALSPGAFF.

The chain has TRBV12-3 or TRBV12-4 and TRBJ2-3, with D hard to call. The V and J ends lost 5 bases and 0 bases respectively, with 12 bases between them. The CDR3 extends over 15 amino acids. The CDR3 is CASSPWRSSTDTQYF. As DNA, the CDR3 is TGTGCCAGCAGTCCCTGGCGATCAAGCACAGATACGCAGTATTTT.

A word on this clonotype: The junction differs from germline at one of its ends, possibly a read error. The V and J genes are TRBV24-1 and TRBJ2-2, with 7 positions matching TRBD1. This CDR3 has 14 amino acids. Germline CDR1 and CDR2: KGHDR and SFDVKD. In DNA, the CDR3 is TGTGCCACTAACGACAGGGCGAACACCGGGGAGCTGTCTTGG. Encoded protein: CATNDRANTGELSW.

A single count supports this clonotype. This chain joins TRBV15 and TRBJ1-1; the match to TRBD1 covers 10 bases. CDR1 LNHNV and CDR2 YYDKDF come from the germline V gene (reference sequence). The junction had 8 bases not matched to a gene; V was cut back by 2 bases and J by 2 bases. This CDR3 comprises 17 residues. The CDR3 loop reads CATSRTGTGANNTEAFF. The CDR3 region has the DNA TGTGCCACCAGCAGAACCGGGACAGGGGCCAATAACACTGAAGCTTTCTTT.

The chain links TRBV2 to TRBJ1-5, with D hard to call. This CDR3 has 13 amino acids. With 4 bases removed from V and 3 bases from J, the gap between germline ends came to 7 bases. CDR1 is SNHLY and CDR2 is FYNNEI in the germline V gene. Written as DNA, the CDR3 is TGTGCCAGCAGTGGACGGGACAATCAGCCCCAGCATTTT. Its protein is CASSGRDNQPQHF.

In nucleotides, the CDR3 is TGTGCCAGTGGTGACAGGGTCAACACCGGGGAGCTGTTTTTT. Its protein is CASGDRVNTGELFF. The chain joins TRBV7-9 to TRBJ2-2; 7 nucleotides line up with TRBD1. V shed 9 bases and J 2 bases; nucleotides not matched to a gene: 6. Germline values: CDR1 SEHNR, CDR2 FQNEAQ (reference sequence). There are 14 residues in the CDR3.

This clonotype was seen once. The J gene is TRBJ2-3, the V gene TRBV5-1; a possible D gene is TRBD2 (6 bases). Germline V lookup: CDR1 SGHRS, CDR2 YFSETQ. The V and J ends lost 4 bases and 4 bases respectively, with 16 bases between them. The CDR3 totals 15 residues. CDR3 sequence: CASSPEGVAPDTQYF. CDR3 DNA sequence: TGCGCCAGCAGCCCGGAGGGAGTGGCCCCAGATACGCAGTATTTT. Full variable domain (rest looked up from reference TRBV5-1 and TRBJ2-3): KAGVTQTPRYLIKTRGQQVTLSCSPISGHRSVSWYQQTPGQGLQFLFEYFSETQRNKGNFPGRFSGRQFSNSRSEMNVSTLELGDSALYLCASSPEGVAPDTQYFGPGTRLTVL.

In the case of this clonotype: An end of the junction differs from the germline gene, which may be a read error. The chain recombines TRBV7-3 with TRBJ2-1; D gene unclear. The CDR3 is 16 amino acids. The germline gives CDR1 SGHTA, CDR2 FQGTGA. The CDR3 spells CASSGERTLSFNEQFF. The CDR3 DNA reads TGTGCCAGCAGCGGGGAACGGACCCTCTCCTTCAATGAGCAGTTCTTC.

This chain joins TRBV7-2 and TRBJ2-3; D possibly corresponds to TRBD1 (5 bases). In germline, CDR1 is SGHTA, CDR2 FQGNSA. V lost 6 bases, J lost 2 bases, and 12 bases lay in between. This CDR3 is 14 amino acids long. The CDR3 sequence: CASSDSRHTDTQYF. CDR3 nucleotides: TGTGCCAGCAGTGACAGCCGACACACAGATACGCAGTATTTT.

This chain uses TRBV10-3 with TRBJ2-1; TRBD2 is a possible D gene (6 bases). CDR1 is ENHRY and CDR2 is SYGVKD in the germline V gene. Trimming removed 6 bases from V and 0 bases from J, with 21 bases in between. The length of the CDR3 is 18 residues. As DNA, the CDR3 is TGTGCCATCAGCGAAAACACGGGACTCGCCAGCTCCTACAATGAGCAGTTCTTC. Translated: CAISENTGLASSYNEQFF.

The chain couples TRBV7-9 to TRBJ2-3, with D tentatively TRBD1 or TRBD2 (7 bases each). The CDR3 spans 15 residues. The V end was cut by 4 bases, the J end by 7 bases, with 18 bases between. Germline V gene lookup returns CDR1 SEHNR and CDR2 FQNEAQ (reference sequence). The chain's CDR3 is CASSSGGQGGHTQYF. The CDR3, as DNA: TGTGCCAGCAGCTCCGGGGGGCAGGGGGGACATACGCAGTATTTT. Complete variable domain (other parts from reference TRBV7-9 and TRBJ2-3): DTGVSQNPRHKITKRGQNVTFRCDPISEHNRLYWYRQTLGQGPEFLTYFQNEAQLEKSRLLSDRFSAERPKGSFSTLEIQRTEQGDSAMYLCASSSGGQGGHTQYFGPGTRLTVL.

The CDR3 DNA reads as TGTGCCAGCAGCTTAGTGTCGAGCGGGAGAAATGAGCAGTTCTTC. Its translation: CASSLVSSGRNEQFF. The chain links TRBV7-2 to TRBJ2-1; 8 positions match TRBD2. With 1 base clipped from V and 7 bases from J, the junction kept 6 bases outside the gene matches. CDR3 size: 15 residues. Germline CDR1 and CDR2: SGHTA and FQGNSA.

The J gene is TRBJ2-3, the V gene TRBV7-9, with D perhaps TRBD2 (5 bases). V was clipped by 1 base and J by 5 bases, with 13 bases between them. The CDR3 is 15 residues long. The germline CDR1 and CDR2 sequences are SEHNR and FQNEAQ (reference sequence). CDR3 sequence: CASSLDTPGLDTQYF. For the CDR3, the DNA is TGTGCCAGCAGCTTAGATACGCCGGGGTTAGATACGCAGTATTTT.

The chain recombines TRBV10-3 with TRBJ2-3; D gene ambiguous. CDR1 is ENHRY and CDR2 is SYGVKD in the germline V gene. V lost 0 bases and J lost 7, with 8 bases in between. The length of the CDR3 is 13 residues. The CDR3 here is CAISESMRNTQYF. CDR3 nucleotide sequence: TGTGCCATCAGTGAGTCGATGAGGAATACGCAGTATTTT.